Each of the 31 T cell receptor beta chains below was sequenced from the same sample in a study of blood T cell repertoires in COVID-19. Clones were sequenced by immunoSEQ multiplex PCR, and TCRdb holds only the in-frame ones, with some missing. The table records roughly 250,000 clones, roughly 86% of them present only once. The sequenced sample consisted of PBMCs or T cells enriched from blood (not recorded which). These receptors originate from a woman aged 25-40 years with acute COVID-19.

CDR3 region: CASSLDRVTIYEQYF. CDR3 nucleotide sequence: TGCGCCAGCAGCTTGGACAGGGTTACCATCTACGAGCAGTACTTC. The rearrangement joins TRBV5-1 to TRBJ2-7; TRBD1 is a possible D gene (6 bases). Germline CDR1 reads SGHRS; CDR2 reads YFSETQ. CDR3 length: 15 amino acids. V was shortened by 0 bases and J by 3 bases, with 13 bases between the two germline ends.

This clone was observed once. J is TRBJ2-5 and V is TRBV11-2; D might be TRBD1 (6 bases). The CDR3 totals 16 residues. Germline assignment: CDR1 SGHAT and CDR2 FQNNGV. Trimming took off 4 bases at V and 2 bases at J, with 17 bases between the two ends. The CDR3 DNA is TGTGCCAGCAGCTACACCTTCCGGGACATACAAGAGACCCAGTACTTC. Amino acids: CASSYTFRDIQETQYF.

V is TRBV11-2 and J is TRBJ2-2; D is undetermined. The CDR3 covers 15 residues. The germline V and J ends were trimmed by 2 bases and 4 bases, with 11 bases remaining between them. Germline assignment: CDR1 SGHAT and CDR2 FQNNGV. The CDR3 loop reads CASSLSLQFTGELFF. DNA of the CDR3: TGTGCCAGCAGCTTAAGTCTCCAGTTCACCGGGGAGCTGTTTTTT.

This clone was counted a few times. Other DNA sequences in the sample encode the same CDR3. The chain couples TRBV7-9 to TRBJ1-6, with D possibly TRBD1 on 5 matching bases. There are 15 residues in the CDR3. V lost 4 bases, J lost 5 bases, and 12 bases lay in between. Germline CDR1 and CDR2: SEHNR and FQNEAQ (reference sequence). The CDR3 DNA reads TGTGCCAGCAGCTCTCGGCAGGGTGATAATTCACCCCTCCACTTT. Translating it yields CASSSRQGDNSPLHF.

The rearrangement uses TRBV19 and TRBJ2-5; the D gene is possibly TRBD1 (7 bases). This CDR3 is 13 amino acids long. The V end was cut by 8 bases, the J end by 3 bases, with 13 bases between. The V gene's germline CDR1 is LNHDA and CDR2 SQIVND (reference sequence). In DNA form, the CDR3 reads TGTGCCAGTGCCCAGGGGGGCGAAGAGACCCAGTACTTC. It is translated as CASAQGGEETQYF.

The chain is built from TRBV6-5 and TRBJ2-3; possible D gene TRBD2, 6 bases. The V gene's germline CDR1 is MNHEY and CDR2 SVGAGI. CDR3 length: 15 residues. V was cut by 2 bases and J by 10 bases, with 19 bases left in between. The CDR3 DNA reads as TGTGCCAGCAGTTACACTCGGGACTCTCCTATGGCGCAGTATTTT. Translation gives CASSYTRDSPMAQYF.

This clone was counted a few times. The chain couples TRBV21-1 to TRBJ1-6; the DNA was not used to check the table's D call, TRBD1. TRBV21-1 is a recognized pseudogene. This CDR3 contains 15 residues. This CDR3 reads CASSQGQGIDSPLHF. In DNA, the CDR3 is TGTGCCAGCAGTCAAGGGCAGGGAATTGATTCACCCCTCCACTTT.

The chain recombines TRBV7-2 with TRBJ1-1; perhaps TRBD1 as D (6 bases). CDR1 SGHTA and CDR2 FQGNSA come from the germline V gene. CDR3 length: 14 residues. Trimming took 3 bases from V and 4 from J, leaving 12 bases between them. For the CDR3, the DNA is TGTGCCAGCAGCTTCGCCAGGGGTAGCACTGAAGCTTTCTTT. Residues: CASSFARGSTEAFF.

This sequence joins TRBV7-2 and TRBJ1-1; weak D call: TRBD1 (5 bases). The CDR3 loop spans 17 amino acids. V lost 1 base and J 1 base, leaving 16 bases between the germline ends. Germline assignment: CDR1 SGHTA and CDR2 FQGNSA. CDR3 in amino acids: CASSLVVGGLTNTEAFF. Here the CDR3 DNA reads TGTGCCAGCAGCTTAGTTGTCGGGGGGTTAACGAACACTGAAGCTTTCTTT.

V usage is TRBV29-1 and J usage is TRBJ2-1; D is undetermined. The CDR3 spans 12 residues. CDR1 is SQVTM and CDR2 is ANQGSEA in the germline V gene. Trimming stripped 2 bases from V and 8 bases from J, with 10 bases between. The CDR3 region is CSVEKPPDEQFF. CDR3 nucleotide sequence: TGCAGCGTTGAAAAGCCCCCCGATGAGCAGTTCTTC.

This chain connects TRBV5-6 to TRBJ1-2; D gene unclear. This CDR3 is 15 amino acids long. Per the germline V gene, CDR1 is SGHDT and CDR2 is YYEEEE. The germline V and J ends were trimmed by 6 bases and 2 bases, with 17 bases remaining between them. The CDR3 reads CASTPSPGVNYGYTF. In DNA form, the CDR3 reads TGTGCCAGCACCCCTAGCCCGGGAGTAAACTATGGCTACACCTTC. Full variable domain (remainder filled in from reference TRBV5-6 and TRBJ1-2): DAGVTQSPTHLIKTRGQQVTLRCSPKSGHDTVSWYQQALGQGPQFIFQYYEEEERQRGNFPDRFSGHQFPNYSSELNVNALLLGDSALYLCASTPSPGVNYGYTFGSGTRLTVV.

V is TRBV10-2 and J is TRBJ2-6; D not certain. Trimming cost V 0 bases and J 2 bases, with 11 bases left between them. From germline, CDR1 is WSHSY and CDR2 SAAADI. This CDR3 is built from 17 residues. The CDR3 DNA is TGCGCCAGCAGTGAGTCGATTGACTGGGCTGGGGCCAACGTCCTGACTTTC. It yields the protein CASSESIDWAGANVLTF.

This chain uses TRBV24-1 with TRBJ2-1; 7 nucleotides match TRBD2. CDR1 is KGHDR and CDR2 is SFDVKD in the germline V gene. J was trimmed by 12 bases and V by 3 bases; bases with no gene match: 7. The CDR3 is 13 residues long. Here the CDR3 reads CATSDPSGPRQFF. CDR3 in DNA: TGTGCCACCAGTGATCCTAGCGGCCCTAGGCAGTTCTTC.

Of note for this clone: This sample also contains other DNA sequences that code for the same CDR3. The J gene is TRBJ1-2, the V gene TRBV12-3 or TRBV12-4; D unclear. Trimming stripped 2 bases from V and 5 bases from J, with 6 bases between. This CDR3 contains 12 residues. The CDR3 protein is CASSLPGYGYTF. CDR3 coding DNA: TGTGCCAGCAGTTTACCAGGTTATGGCTACACCTTC.

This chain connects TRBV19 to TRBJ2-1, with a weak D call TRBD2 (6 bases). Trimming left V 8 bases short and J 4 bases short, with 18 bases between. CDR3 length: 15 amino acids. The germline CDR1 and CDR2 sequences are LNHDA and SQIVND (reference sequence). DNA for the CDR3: TGTGCCAGTGCCATGGGAGGTTCGGCTTACAATGAGCAGTTCTTC. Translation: CASAMGGSAYNEQFF.

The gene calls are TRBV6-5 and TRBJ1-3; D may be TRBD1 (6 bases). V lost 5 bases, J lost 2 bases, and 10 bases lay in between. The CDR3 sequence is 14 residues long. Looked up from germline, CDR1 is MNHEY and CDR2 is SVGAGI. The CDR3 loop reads CASSPEGAGNTIYF. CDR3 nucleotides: TGTGCCAGCAGTCCCGAGGGGGCTGGAAACACCATATATTTT.

The CDR3, as DNA: TGTGCCATCAGTGAGGACAGGCGCGATGAAAAACTGTTTTTT. It yields the protein CAISEDRRDEKLFF. The V gene is TRBV10-3, the J gene TRBJ1-4, with a tentative D call TRBD1 (6 bases). Germline V gene sequence: CDR1 ENHRY, CDR2 SYGVKD. Trimming took off 2 bases at V and 6 bases at J, with 10 bases between the two ends. This CDR3 spans 14 amino acids.

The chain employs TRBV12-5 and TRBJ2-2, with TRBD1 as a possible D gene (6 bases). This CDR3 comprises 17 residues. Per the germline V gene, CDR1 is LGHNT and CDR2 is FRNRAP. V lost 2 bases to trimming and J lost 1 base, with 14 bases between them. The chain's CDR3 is CASGLRPGTMNTGELFF. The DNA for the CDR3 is TGTGCTAGTGGTTTGAGGCCCGGGACAATGAACACCGGGGAGCTGTTTTTT.

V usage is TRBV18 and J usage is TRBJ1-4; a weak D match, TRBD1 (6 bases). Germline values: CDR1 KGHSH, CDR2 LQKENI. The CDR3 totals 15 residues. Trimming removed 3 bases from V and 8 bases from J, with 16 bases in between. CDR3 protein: CASSPLQGIGEKLFF. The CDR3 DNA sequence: TGTGCCAGCTCACCTTTGCAGGGGATAGGGGAAAAACTGTTTTTT.

The CDR3 DNA sequence: TGCGCCAGCAGCTGGGGTCAGGAGGTCACTGAAGCTTTCTTT. It translates to CASSWGQEVTEAFF. The gene calls are TRBV5-1 and TRBJ1-1; D unresolved. There are 14 residues in the CDR3. CDR1 is SGHRS and CDR2 is YFSETQ in the germline V gene. With 3 bases removed from V and 4 bases from J, the gap between germline ends came to 13 bases.

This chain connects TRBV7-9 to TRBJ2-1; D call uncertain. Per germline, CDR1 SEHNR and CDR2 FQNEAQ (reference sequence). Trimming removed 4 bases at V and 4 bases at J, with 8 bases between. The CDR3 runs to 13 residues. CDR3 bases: TGTGCCAGCAGCTCGCCAGTGTACAATGAGCAGTTCTTC. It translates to CASSSPVYNEQFF. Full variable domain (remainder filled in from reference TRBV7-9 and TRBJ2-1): DTGVSQNPRHKITKRGQNVTFRCDPISEHNRLYWYRQTLGQGPEFLTYFQNEAQLEKSRLLSDRFSAERPKGSFSTLEIQRTEQGDSAMYLCASSSPVYNEQFFGPGTRLTVL.

CDR3 nucleotides: TGTGCCAGCAGCCATCGGGGGACGGACCAAGAGACCCAGTACTTC. This codes for CASSHRGTDQETQYF. The chain uses TRBV7-2 and TRBJ2-5, with D tentatively TRBD2 (6 bases). There are 15 residues in the CDR3. The V gene lost 5 bases and the J gene lost 0 bases, with 13 bases spanning the gap. Germline CDR1 reads SGHTA; CDR2 reads FQGNSA. Full variable domain (outside the CDR3, taken from reference TRBV7-2 and TRBJ2-5): GAGVSQSPSNKVTEKGKDVELRCDPISGHTALYWYRQSLGQGLEFLIYFQGNSAPDKSGLPSDRFSAERTGGSVSTLTIQRTQQEDSAVYLCASSHRGTDQETQYFGPGTRLLVL.

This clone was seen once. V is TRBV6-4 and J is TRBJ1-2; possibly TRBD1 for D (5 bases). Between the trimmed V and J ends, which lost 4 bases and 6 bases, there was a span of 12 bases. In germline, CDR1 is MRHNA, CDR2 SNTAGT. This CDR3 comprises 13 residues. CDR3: CASSVSGEDGYTF. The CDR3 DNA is TGTGCCAGCAGTGTGTCGGGGGAAGATGGCTACACCTTC.

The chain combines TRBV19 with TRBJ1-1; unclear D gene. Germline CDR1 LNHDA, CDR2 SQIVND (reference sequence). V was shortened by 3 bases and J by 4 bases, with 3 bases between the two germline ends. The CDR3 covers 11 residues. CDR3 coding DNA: TGTGCCAGTAGTATTCTCACTGAAGCTTTCTTT. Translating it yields CASSILTEAFF.

CDR3 sequence: CAIRPAAGQGTSNEQFF. In DNA form, the CDR3 reads TGTGCCATCCGACCCGCGGCGGGACAGGGGACGTCCAATGAGCAGTTCTTC. The genes are TRBV10-3 and TRBJ2-1; 10 positions agree with TRBD1. V shed 8 bases and J 6 bases; nucleotides not matched to a gene: 16. The CDR3 is 17 residues long. CDR1 and CDR2 (germline): ENHRY, SYGVKD.

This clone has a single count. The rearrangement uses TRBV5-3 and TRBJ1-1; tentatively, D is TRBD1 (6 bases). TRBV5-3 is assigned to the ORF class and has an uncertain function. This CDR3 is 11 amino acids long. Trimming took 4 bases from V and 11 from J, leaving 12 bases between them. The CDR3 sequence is CARSRGGHAFF. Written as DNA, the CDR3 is TGTGCCAGAAGCCGCGGGGGGCATGCTTTCTTT.

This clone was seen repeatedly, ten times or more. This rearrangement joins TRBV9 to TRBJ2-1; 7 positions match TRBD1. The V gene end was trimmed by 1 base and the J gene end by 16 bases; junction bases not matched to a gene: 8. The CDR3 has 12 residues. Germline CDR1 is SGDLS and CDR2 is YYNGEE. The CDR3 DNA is TGTGCCAGCAGCGTAAGAACAGGGGAATTTTTCTTC. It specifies CASSVRTGEFFF.

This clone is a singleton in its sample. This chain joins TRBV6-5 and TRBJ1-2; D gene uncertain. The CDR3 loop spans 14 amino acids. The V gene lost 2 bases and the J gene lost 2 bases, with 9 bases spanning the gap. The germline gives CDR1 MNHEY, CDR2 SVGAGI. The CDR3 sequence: CASSYDFRNYGYTF. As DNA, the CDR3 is TGTGCCAGCAGTTACGATTTCAGGAACTATGGCTACACCTTC.

The CDR3 reads CASSWRASSYEQYF. CDR3 coding DNA: TGTGCCAGTAGTTGGCGGGCGAGCTCCTACGAGCAGTACTTC. The chain recombines TRBV19 with TRBJ2-7, with D perhaps matching TRBD2 (5 bases). The germline gives CDR1 LNHDA, CDR2 SQIVND (reference sequence). This CDR3 has 14 residues. The ends were cut back, 5 bases at V and 0 bases at J, with 11 bases in the middle.

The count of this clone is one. The CDR3 sequence: CASSLVGQGNQPQHF. The CDR3 DNA reads as TGTGCCAGCAGCTTAGTGGGGCAGGGAAATCAGCCCCAGCATTTT. The chain combines TRBV7-8 with TRBJ1-5, with D maybe TRBD1 (5 bases). Germline V gene lookup returns CDR1 SGHVS and CDR2 FQNEAQ. The CDR3 has 15 residues. V lost 1 base and J lost 4, with 11 bases in between.

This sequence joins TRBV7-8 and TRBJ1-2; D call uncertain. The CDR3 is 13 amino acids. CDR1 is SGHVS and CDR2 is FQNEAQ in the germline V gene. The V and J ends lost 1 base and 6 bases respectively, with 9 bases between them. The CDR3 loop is CASSLERTDGYTF. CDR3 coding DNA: TGTGCCAGCAGCTTAGAGCGGACGGATGGCTACACCTTC. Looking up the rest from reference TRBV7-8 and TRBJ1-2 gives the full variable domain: GAGVSQSPRYKVAKRGQDVALRCDPISGHVSLFWYQQALGQGPEFLTYFQNEAQLDKSGLPSDRFFAERPEGSVSTLKIQRTQQEDSAVYLCASSLERTDGYTFGSGTRLTVV.